The rows below give T cell receptor beta chains drawn from one sample of a study of shared clonotypes between healthy human individuals. The data were produced by immunoSEQ multiplex PCR, yet TCRdb's version contains in-frame clones alone and is incomplete. The table has about 2 million clones, about 95% seen once. What was sequenced was naive CD4+ T cells sorted from blood. These receptors originate from a young man in good health. Both conserved end residues are part of each CDR3. A D gene is named only where the DNA matches it firmly. The size field is filled for only some rows; it gives once, few, many or a size class.

v_gene	abundance	len	j_gene	d_gene	CDR3aa	CDR3nt
TRBV6-1	.	15	TRBJ1-5	TRBD1	CATKTLQGAGQPQHF	TGTGCCACCAAAACTCTACAGGGGGCAGGGCAGCCCCAGCATTTT
TRBV30	.	13	TRBJ2-7	TRBD1	CAWRTGFSYEQYF	TGTGCCTGGCGGACAGGATTCTCCTACGAGCAGTACTTC
TRBV6-1	.	16	TRBJ1-5	.	CASSELWGFPNQPQHF	TGTGCCAGCAGTGAACTGTGGGGGTTCCCCAATCAGCCCCAGCATTTT
TRBV13	.	14	TRBJ2-7	TRBD1	CASSSWTGRSEQYF	TGTGCCAGCAGCTCCTGGACAGGGAGGTCCGAGCAGTACTTC
TRBV11-3	.	16	TRBJ1-1	.	CASSSSHGGVNTEAFF	TGTGCCAGCAGCAGTTCGCACGGGGGGGTGAACACTGAAGCTTTCTTT
TRBV10-3	.	16	TRBJ2-7	TRBD1	CATGTGEELGSYEQYF	TGTGCCACCGGGACAGGGGAAGAGTTGGGTTCCTACGAGCAGTACTTC
TRBV28	many	17	TRBJ1-3	TRBD1	CASIGLGQGVSGNTIYF	TGTGCCAGCATTGGGTTGGGACAGGGGGTCTCTGGAAACACCATATATTTT
TRBV10-3	.	14	TRBJ2-3	TRBD2	CAISEAGGPYTQYF	TGTGCCATCAGTGAAGCGGGAGGCCCGTATACGCAGTATTTT
TRBV10-1	.	16	TRBJ2-2	.	CASSEVLPGRTGELFF	TGCGCCAGCAGTGAGGTCCTACCGGGACGCACCGGGGAGCTGTTTTTT
TRBV5-1	.	15	TRBJ2-7	TRBD2	CASSLAGGVPYEQYF	TGCGCCAGCAGCTTAGCCGGGGGGGTCCCCTACGAGCAGTACTTC
TRBV19	.	15	TRBJ1-6	TRBD1	CASSILQGAISPLHF	TGTGCCAGTAGTATACTTCAGGGGGCAATATCACCCCTCCACTTT
TRBV28	.	13	TRBJ1-5	.	CASGPISNQPQHF	TGTGCCAGTGGACCGATCAGCAATCAGCCCCAGCATTTT
TRBV10-2	.	14	TRBJ1-1	.	CASSDWTKRTEAFF	TGCGCCAGCAGTGATTGGACCAAAAGGACTGAAGCTTTCTTT
TRBV6-5	.	12	TRBJ1-2	.	CASRTYNYGYTF	TGTGCCAGCAGAACTTACAACTATGGCTACACCTTC
TRBV9	.	21	TRBJ1-5	.	CASSERGSRGSILSPKSAPAF	TGTGCCAGCAGCGAGCGGGGTAGCAGGGGAAGTATACTCTCCCCGAAATCAGCCCCAGCATTT
TRBV28	.	15	TRBJ2-6	.	CASSLGGSGANVLTF	TGTGCCAGCAGTTTAGGAGGGTCTGGGGCCAACGTCCTGACTTTC
TRBV18	.	15	TRBJ1-2	.	CASSPLGGVGYGYTF	TGTGCCAGCTCACCACTCGGAGGGGTGGGGTATGGCTACACCTTC
TRBV5-6	.	13	TRBJ2-2	.	CASSTIFAGELFF	TGTGCCAGCAGCACCATCTTCGCGGGGGAGCTGTTTTTT
TRBV10-3	.	13	TRBJ1-4	.	CAISEGIWEKLFF	TGTGCCATCAGTGAGGGAATATGGGAAAAACTGTTTTTT
TRBV2	.	10	TRBJ2-5	.	CASARETQYF	TGTGCCAGCGCCCGAGAGACCCAGTACTTC
TRBV10-3	.	12	TRBJ2-7	.	CASSYGVDEQYF	TGTGCCAGCAGTTACGGGGTGGACGAGCAGTACTTC
TRBV7-9	many	14	TRBJ2-2	.	CVLPEKRNTGELFF	TGTGTGCTCCCCGAGAAGAGGAACACCGGGGAGCTGTTTTTT